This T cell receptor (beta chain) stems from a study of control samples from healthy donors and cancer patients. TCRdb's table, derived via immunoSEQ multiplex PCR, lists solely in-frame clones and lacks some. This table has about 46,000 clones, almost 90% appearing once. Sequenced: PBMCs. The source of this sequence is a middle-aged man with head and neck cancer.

The CDR3 reads CASSISGSGELFF. CDR3 in DNA: TGTGCCAGTAGTATTTCAGGCTCCGGGGAGCTGTTTTTT. The chain carries TRBV19 and TRBJ2-2; no reliable D call. CDR3 length: 13 amino acids. CDR1 LNHDA and CDR2 SQIVND come from the germline V gene (reference sequence). V was cut by 3 bases and J by 6 bases, with 8 bases left in between.